These 22 T cell receptor beta chains were sequenced from one sample in a study of CD8+ T cells in alopecia areata. The sequencing template was cDNA reverse transcribed from extracted RNA. Profiled with immunoSEQ multiplex PCR; TCRdb holds only in-frame clones, not every one. Among over 85,000 clones listed, 40% to 55% were seen once. The sequencing sample was made of CD4+ T cells sorted from blood. These receptors originate from a human donor with alopecia areata.

The genes are TRBV28 and TRBJ1-2; TRBD1 aligns across 7 bases. In germline, CDR1 is MDHEN, CDR2 SYDVKM. This CDR3 is built from 16 residues. Losses at the gene ends were 4 bases for V and 9 bases for J; bases not matched to a gene: 17. CDR3 coding DNA: TGTGCCAGCAGTTCCTACGTTGACAGGGTGTTTAGACGCTACACCTTC. It specifies CASSSYVDRVFRRYTF.

This sequence joins TRBV30 and TRBJ1-6; D unresolved. Germline V gene sequence: CDR1 GTSNPN, CDR2 SVGIG (reference sequence). V dropped 5 bases and J dropped 6 bases, with 11 bases sitting between them. This CDR3 contains 13 residues. This CDR3 reads CAWRGSANSPLHF. CDR3 bases: TGTGCCTGGCGGGGATCGGCTAATTCACCCCTCCACTTT.

CDR3 amino acids: CSVVPRGGNYGYTF. In DNA, the CDR3 is TGCAGCGTTGTCCCAAGGGGAGGCAACTATGGCTACACCTTC. The rearrangement uses TRBV29-1 and TRBJ1-2; TRBD1 is a possible D gene (5 bases). The ends were cut back, 4 bases at V and 2 bases at J, with 14 bases in the middle. The CDR3 sequence is 14 residues long. Looked up from germline, CDR1 is SQVTM and CDR2 is ANQGSEA.

J is TRBJ2-3 and V is TRBV20-1; a possible D gene is TRBD2 (6 bases). This CDR3 comprises 11 residues. CDR1 and CDR2 (germline): DFQATT, SNEGSKA (reference sequence). Trimming cost V 5 bases and J 6 bases, with 9 bases left between them. CDR3 in DNA: TGCAGTGCTTTGGACTACGATACGCAGTATTTT. The encoded protein is CSALDYDTQYF.

The rearrangement uses TRBV28 and TRBJ2-6; perhaps TRBD1 as D (7 bases). The V end was cut by 8 bases, the J end by 2 bases, with 13 bases between. From germline, CDR1 is MDHEN and CDR2 SYDVKM. This CDR3 has 15 amino acids. The CDR3, as DNA: TGTGCCAGCCTAGGGGGGACAGCTGGGGCCAACGTCCTGACTTTC. The encoded protein is CASLGGTAGANVLTF.

The chain is built from TRBV5-1 and TRBJ2-1; 8 nucleotides line up with TRBD2. The CDR3 spans 15 residues. V trimming: 0 bases; J trimming: 10 bases; junction bases outside the gene matches: 9. Germline CDR1 is SGHRS and CDR2 is YFSETQ. CDR3 sequence (DNA): TGCGCCAGCAGCTTGGATCCAGCGGGAGCATCCGAGCAGTTCTTC. Amino acid sequence: CASSLDPAGASEQFF.

This clone was seen a handful of times. The chain carries TRBV29-1 and TRBJ2-7; 7 nucleotides line up with TRBD1. The V and J ends lost 7 bases and 2 bases, in that order; junction bases with no gene match: 5. Germline CDR1 SQVTM, CDR2 ANQGSEA. The length of the CDR3 is 12 residues. The CDR3 DNA reads TGCAGCGGGGGACAGCCACCCTACGAGCAGTACTTC. It encodes CSGGQPPYEQYF.

This sequence joins TRBV9 and TRBJ2-1, with 7 bases matching TRBD2. V lost 3 bases to trimming and J lost 7 bases; unmatched junction nucleotides: 7. The CDR3 runs to 14 residues. Germline loops: CDR1 SGDLS, CDR2 YYNGEE. The CDR3 loop is CASSANYGRNEQFF. For the CDR3, the DNA is TGTGCCAGCAGCGCAAATTACGGGAGGAATGAGCAGTTCTTC.

The V and J genes are TRBV30 and TRBJ2-1, with TRBD2 identical over 14 bases. Germline CDR1 reads GTSNPN; CDR2 reads SVGIG (reference sequence). The CDR3 runs 12 residues. The V segment lost 5 bases and the J segment 12 bases; nucleotides outside the gene matches: 3. The DNA for the CDR3 is TGTGCCTGGGAGGGACTAGCGGGAGCGCAGTTCTTC. Translating gives CAWEGLAGAQFF.

The chain uses TRBV29-1 and TRBJ2-2; D is unclear. V lost 6 bases and J 2 bases, leaving 4 bases between the germline ends. CDR3 length: 11 residues. The germline V gene has CDR1 SQVTM and CDR2 ANQGSEA. The CDR3 reads CSVANTGELFF. The CDR3 nucleotides are TGCAGCGTGGCCAACACCGGGGAGCTGTTTTTT.

The genes are TRBV30 and TRBJ2-5; perhaps TRBD1 as D (5 bases). Trimming cost V 2 bases and J 11 bases, with 12 bases left between them. The CDR3 extends over 11 amino acids. Germline CDR1 reads GTSNPN; CDR2 reads SVGIG (reference sequence). The CDR3: CAWSSGLAQYF. Here the CDR3 DNA reads TGTGCCTGGAGTTCAGGGTTAGCTCAGTACTTC.

This rearrangement joins TRBV29-1 to TRBJ2-3; D may match TRBD1 or TRBD2 (5 bases each). Per the germline V gene, CDR1 is SQVTM and CDR2 is ANQGSEA. V dropped 6 bases and J dropped 6 bases, with 16 bases sitting between them. The CDR3 covers 13 residues. As DNA, the CDR3 is TGCAGCGTCAAAAACCAGGGAGTGGATACGCAGTATTTT. It encodes CSVKNQGVDTQYF.

J is TRBJ2-7 and V is TRBV6-5; possible D gene TRBD1, 5 bases. V lost 6 bases to trimming and J lost 6 bases, with 9 bases between them. Looked up from germline, CDR1 is MNHEY and CDR2 is SVGAGI. This CDR3 contains 11 residues. The CDR3 here is CASSQGSEQYF. CDR3 bases: TGTGCCAGCAGCCAGGGTTCCGAGCAGTACTTC.

The table lists this clone with a few counts. The chain joins TRBV29-1 to TRBJ2-1; D is unresolved. In germline, CDR1 is SQVTM, CDR2 ANQGSEA. Trimming took off 6 bases at V and 8 bases at J, with 14 bases between the two ends. This CDR3 is 12 amino acids long. The CDR3 sequence: CSVVWVMDEQFF. In nucleotides, the CDR3 is TGCAGCGTGGTTTGGGTTATGGATGAGCAGTTCTTC.

The chain links TRBV5-1 to TRBJ2-3, with D hard to call. The CDR3 runs to 16 residues. From germline, CDR1 is SGHRS and CDR2 YFSETQ. Trimming left V 0 bases short and J 2 bases short, with 13 bases between. The CDR3 reads CASSLAGSPHTDTQYF. The DNA of the CDR3 is TGCGCCAGCAGCTTGGCCGGATCCCCTCACACAGATACGCAGTATTTT.

The rearrangement uses TRBV29-1 and TRBJ2-1; 7 bases line up with TRBD2. This CDR3 comprises 13 residues. The V gene's germline CDR1 is SQVTM and CDR2 ANQGSEA. With 8 bases clipped from V and 1 base from J, the junction kept 5 bases outside the gene matches. CDR3 protein: CSLAGVSYNEQFF. CDR3 in DNA: TGCAGCCTCGCGGGAGTTTCCTACAATGAGCAGTTCTTC.

The rearrangement uses TRBV2 and TRBJ2-4, with TRBD2 as a possible D gene (7 bases). The germline V gene has CDR1 SNHLY and CDR2 FYNNEI. The CDR3 runs to 12 residues. Here the CDR3 DNA reads TGTGCTGGGAGGGACAACGTAAACATTCAGTACTTC. It translates to CAGRDNVNIQYF.

The V gene is TRBV13, the J gene TRBJ2-5; 11 positions agree with TRBD2. Trimming cost V 4 bases and J 3 bases; bases outside gene matches: 1. Germline V gene data show CDR1 as PRHDT and CDR2 as FYEKMQ (reference sequence). The CDR3 length is 14 residues. The CDR3 sequence: CASSSSGGKETQYF. CDR3 nucleotide sequence: TGTGCCAGCAGCTCTAGCGGGGGGAAAGAGACCCAGTACTTC.

This clone was seen only a few times. The rearrangement joins TRBV28 to TRBJ2-2, with no clear D. This CDR3 is built from 12 residues. The V gene's germline CDR1 is MDHEN and CDR2 SYDVKM. The V end lost 5 bases, the J end lost 6 bases, and 7 bases lay between the germline ends. The CDR3 protein is CASSGRPGELFF. CDR3 coding DNA: TGTGCCAGCAGTGGGCGCCCCGGGGAGCTGTTTTTT. The complete variable domain, with remaining parts taken from reference TRBV28 and TRBJ2-2, reads DVKVTQSSRYLVKRTGEKVFLECVQDMDHENMFWYRQDPGLGLRLIYFSYDVKMKEKGDIPEGYSVSREKKERFSLILESASTNQTSMYLCASSGRPGELFFGEGSRLTVL.

This clone has just a few counts. This chain uses TRBV7-9 with TRBJ2-3; TRBD1 might be the D (6 bases). V lost 5 bases to trimming and J lost 4 bases, with 16 bases between them. Germline lookup yields CDR1 SEHNR and CDR2 FQNEAQ (reference sequence). This CDR3 contains 15 residues. The CDR3 DNA follows: TGTGCCAGCAGCAGCCGCGTCAGGGGAGCAGATACGCAGTATTTT. Translating gives CASSSRVRGADTQYF.

The chain has TRBV28 and TRBJ1-5; no clear D. This CDR3 is 12 amino acids long. CDR1 MDHEN and CDR2 SYDVKM come from the germline V gene. The ends were cut back, 4 bases at V and 7 bases at J, with 8 bases in the middle. The CDR3 coding sequence is TGTGCCAGCAGTTGGCTGGGGCAGCCCCAGCATTTT. Translation: CASSWLGQPQHF. Filled out from reference TRBV28 and TRBJ1-5, the complete variable domain reads DVKVTQSSRYLVKRTGEKVFLECVQDMDHENMFWYRQDPGLGLRLIYFSYDVKMKEKGDIPEGYSVSREKKERFSLILESASTNQTSMYLCASSWLGQPQHFGDGTRLSIL.

This sequence joins TRBV29-1 and TRBJ1-4, with 8 positions matching TRBD1. J was trimmed by 10 bases and V by 6 bases; bases with no gene match: 10. The CDR3 totals 13 residues. CDR1 and CDR2 (germline): SQVTM, ANQGSEA. The CDR3 sequence is CSVDGQGGGKLFF. The CDR3 DNA reads TGCAGCGTCGACGGACAGGGAGGTGGAAAACTGTTTTTT.